This T cell receptor beta chain derives from a study of T cells in women clearing cervical HPV infection. Study background: With HLA typing for only a few women, HLA confounding remains possible.

As concerns this clone: Antigen: not known. The sequence runs out 3 residues before the end of the CDR3; the remainder is reconstructed from the germline J gene.

Findings and caveats of the study: Repertoire richness, not evenness, was significantly elevated in CIN3+ cases versus controls. Timing of associations relative to infection is unclear; T-cell subsets were not isolated.

Data came from immunoSEQ multiplex PCR; TCRdb stores just in-frame clones and leaves some out. Reported are 30,000 to 45,000 clones; the ten largest clones contain roughly 3.7%. All participants had a single incident cervical HPV16 infection, and prevalent HPV16 infections were excluded. Germline V gives CDR1 DFQATT, CDR2 SNEGSKA (reference sequence). The CDR3 runs 16 residues. V lost 3 bases to trimming and J lost 3 bases; unmatched junction nucleotides: 12. V usage is TRBV20-1 and J usage is TRBJ1-1; TRBD1 matches 8 bases. The receptor was derived from a woman aged 18-70 years with a cervical HPV16 infection that either progressed to CIN3+ or cleared (not recorded which). Sequenced input: blood buffy coat. CDR3 residues: CSASKGAGGADTEAFF. CDR3 DNA (partial): TGCAGTGCTAGTAAGGGGGCAGGGGGCGCAGACACTGAA.